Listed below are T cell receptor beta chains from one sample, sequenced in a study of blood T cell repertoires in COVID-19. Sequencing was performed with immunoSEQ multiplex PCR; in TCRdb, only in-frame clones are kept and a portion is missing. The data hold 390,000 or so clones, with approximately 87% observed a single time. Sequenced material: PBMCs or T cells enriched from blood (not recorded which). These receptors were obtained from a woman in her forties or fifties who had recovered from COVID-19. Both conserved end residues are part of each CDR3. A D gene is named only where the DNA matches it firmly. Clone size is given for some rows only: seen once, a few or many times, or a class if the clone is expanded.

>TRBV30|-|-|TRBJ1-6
CAWSLVYRVGNNSPLHF
TGTGCCTGGAGTCTGGTGTACAGGGTAGGGAATAATTCACCCCTCCACTTT
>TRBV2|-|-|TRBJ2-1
CASTPAGNEQFF
TGTGCCAGCACCCCAGCGGGCAATGAGCAGTTCTTC
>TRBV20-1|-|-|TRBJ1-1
CSASHRAIEAFF
TGCAGTGCTAGTCACAGGGCGATTGAAGCTTTCTTT
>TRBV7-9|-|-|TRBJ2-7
CASSLVKQGVSYEQYF
TGTGCCAGCAGCTTAGTTAAACAGGGAGTTTCCTACGAGCAGTACTTC
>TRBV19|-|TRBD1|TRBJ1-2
CASSTQIETGTGTNYGYTF
TGTGCCAGTAGTACTCAAATCGAAACCGGGACAGGGACCAACTATGGCTACACCTTC
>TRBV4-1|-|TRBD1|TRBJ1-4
CASSQTPGQGGEKLFF
TGCGCCAGCAGCCAGACACCGGGACAGGGGGGTGAAAAACTGTTTTTT
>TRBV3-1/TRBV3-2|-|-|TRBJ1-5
CASSQGGTSNQPQHF
TGTGCCAGCAGCCAAGGTGGGACAAGCAATCAGCCCCAGCATTTT
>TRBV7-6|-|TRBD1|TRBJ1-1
CASSFSGDRGPGTEAFF
TGTGCCAGCAGCTTCTCGGGGGACAGGGGGCCGGGAACTGAAGCTTTCTTT
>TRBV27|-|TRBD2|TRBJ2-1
CASSLSGGDNEQFF
TGTGCCAGCAGTTTAAGCGGGGGGGATAATGAGCAGTTCTTC
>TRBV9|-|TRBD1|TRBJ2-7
CASSPQGQEIPYEQYF
TGTGCCAGCAGCCCCCAGGGACAGGAGATTCCCTACGAGCAGTACTTC
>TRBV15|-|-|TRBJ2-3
CATSRGRTVAGDTQYF
TGTGCCACCAGCAGAGGGAGGACAGTTGCTGGGGATACGCAGTATTTT
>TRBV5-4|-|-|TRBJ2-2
CAIRENLNTGELFF
TGTGCCATACGGGAAAATCTGAACACCGGGGAGCTGTTTTTT
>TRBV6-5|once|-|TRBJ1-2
CASSYGEQGYGYTF
TGTGCCAGCAGTTACGGCGAGCAGGGCTATGGCTACACCTTC
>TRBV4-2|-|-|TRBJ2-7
CASSQGPPGLRAYEQYF
TGTGCCAGCAGCCAAGGTCCCCCGGGACTCAGGGCCTACGAGCAGTACTTC
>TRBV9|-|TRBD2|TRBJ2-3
CASSVPSLAGDPDTQYF
TGTGCCAGCAGCGTACCATCACTAGCGGGGGACCCAGATACGCAGTATTTT
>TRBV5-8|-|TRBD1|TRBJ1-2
CASSFRDRGYGYTF
TGTGCCAGCAGCTTCCGGGACAGGGGTTATGGCTACACCTTC
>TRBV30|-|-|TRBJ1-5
CAWSLSGDQPQHF
TGTGCCTGGAGTCTGTCAGGGGATCAGCCCCAGCATTTT
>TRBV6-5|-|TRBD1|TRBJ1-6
CASSYSRTGESPLHF
TGTGCCAGCAGTTACTCCAGGACAGGGGAGTCACCCCTCCACTTT
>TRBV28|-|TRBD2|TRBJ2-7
CASSSGAGEQYF
TGTGCCAGCAGTTCGGGAGCGGGGGAGCAGTACTTC
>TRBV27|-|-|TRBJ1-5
CASSLYRGNQPQHF
TGTGCCAGCAGTTTATACAGGGGCAATCAGCCCCAGCATTTT
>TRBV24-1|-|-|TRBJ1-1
CATEGGNTEAFF
TGTGCCACCGAGGGCGGGAACACTGAAGCTTTCTTT
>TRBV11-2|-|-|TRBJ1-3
CASSGREFGNTIYF
TGTGCCAGCAGCGGGCGGGAGTTCGGAAACACCATATATTTT
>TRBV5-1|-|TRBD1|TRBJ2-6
CASSSDRGLSGANVLTF
TGCGCCAGCAGCTCGGACAGGGGGCTTTCCGGGGCCAACGTCCTGACTTTC
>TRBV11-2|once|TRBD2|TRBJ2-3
CASSLRGETQYF
TGTGCCAGCAGCTTGCGGGGGGAAACGCAGTATTTT
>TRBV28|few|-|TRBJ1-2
CASTDSRLVGGYTF
TGTGCCAGCACAGACTCACGTCTAGTTGGTGGCTACACCTTC
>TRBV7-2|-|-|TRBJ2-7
CASSTKLPTFSYEQYF
TGTGCCAGCAGCACCAAGCTACCTACCTTTTCCTACGAGCAGTACTTC
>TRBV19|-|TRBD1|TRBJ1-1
CASSSNPGTGATEAFF
TGTGCCAGTAGCTCAAACCCCGGGACAGGGGCCACTGAAGCTTTCTTT
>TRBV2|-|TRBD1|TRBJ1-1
CASSPTGFTEAFF
TGTGCCAGCAGTCCGACAGGGTTCACTGAAGCTTTCTTT
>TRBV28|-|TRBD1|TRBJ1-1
CASSRTGGATEAFF
TGTGCCAGCAGCAGGACAGGGGGGGCCACTGAAGCTTTCTTT
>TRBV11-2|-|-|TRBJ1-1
CASSQSLDTEAFF
TGTGCCAGCAGCCAATCACTAGACACTGAAGCTTTCTTT
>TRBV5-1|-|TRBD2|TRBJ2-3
CASSFTSGGSDTQYF
TGCGCCAGCAGCTTTACTAGCGGGGGGTCAGATACGCAGTATTTT
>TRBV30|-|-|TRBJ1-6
CAWRRESYNSPLHF
TGTGCCTGGAGGAGGGAGTCCTATAATTCACCCCTCCACTTT
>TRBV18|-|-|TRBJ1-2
CASSPLPLDSGGYTF
TGTGCCAGCTCACCACTTCCTCTTGATAGTGGTGGCTACACCTTC
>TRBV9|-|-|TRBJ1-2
CASSPYSSYGYTF
TGTGCCAGCAGCCCTTACAGTAGTTATGGCTACACCTTC
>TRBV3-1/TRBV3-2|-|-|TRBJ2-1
CASSQDSLAPDEQFF
TGTGCCAGCAGCCAAGATTCGCTAGCGCCGGATGAGCAGTTCTTC
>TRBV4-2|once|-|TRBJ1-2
CASSQDLGRAGYGYTF
TGTGCCAGCAGCCAAGATCTGGGCAGGGCCGGGTATGGCTACACCTTC
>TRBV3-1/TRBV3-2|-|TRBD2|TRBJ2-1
CASSWTSGVNEQFF
TGTGCCAGCAGTTGGACTAGCGGGGTCAATGAGCAGTTCTTC
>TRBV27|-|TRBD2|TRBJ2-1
CASSTTGLAHWDEQFF
TGTGCCAGCAGTACCACCGGACTAGCCCATTGGGATGAGCAGTTCTTC
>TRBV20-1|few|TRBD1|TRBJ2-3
CSASRRQGITDTQYF
TGCAGTGCTAGTCGGCGACAGGGTATCACAGATACGCAGTATTTT
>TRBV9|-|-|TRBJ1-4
CASSVEGTGEKLFF
TGTGCCAGCAGCGTAGAGGGGACTGGGGAAAAACTGTTTTTT
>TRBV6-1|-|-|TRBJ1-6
CASSEGAESNSPLHF
TGTGCCAGCAGTGAAGGGGCAGAGTCTAATTCACCCCTCCACTTT
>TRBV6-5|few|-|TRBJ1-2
CASSSAPFRNGYTF
TGTGCCAGCAGTTCAGCCCCCTTCAGGAATGGCTACACCTTC
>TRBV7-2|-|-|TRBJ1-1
CASKGGMNTEAFF
TGTGCCAGCAAGGGGGGGATGAACACTGAAGCTTTCTTT
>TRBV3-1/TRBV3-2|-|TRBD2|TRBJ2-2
CASSQLVSGGAGELFF
TGTGCCAGCAGCCAACTCGTTAGCGGGGGGGCCGGGGAGCTGTTTTTT
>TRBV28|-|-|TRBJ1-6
CASKPSSYNSPLHF
TGTGCCAGCAAGCCCTCGTCCTATAATTCACCCCTCCACTTT
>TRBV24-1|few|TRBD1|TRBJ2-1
CATSDPQGAPGANEQFF
TGTGCCACCAGTGACCCACAGGGGGCACCCGGGGCGAATGAGCAGTTCTTC
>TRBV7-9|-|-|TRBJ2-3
CASSPSLGLDITDTQYF
TGTGCCAGCAGCCCTTCGCTGGGGCTAGACATCACAGATACGCAGTATTTT
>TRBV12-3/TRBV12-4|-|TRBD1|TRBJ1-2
CASSRQGNYGYTF
TGTGCCAGCAGTCGACAGGGGAACTATGGCTACACCTTC
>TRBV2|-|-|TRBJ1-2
CASRTAYGYTF
TGTGCCAGTCGGACAGCCTATGGCTACACCTTC
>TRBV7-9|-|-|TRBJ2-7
CASSPVYEQYF
TGTGCCAGCAGTCCCGTATACGAGCAGTACTTC
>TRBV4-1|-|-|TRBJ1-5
CASSQEGPGYQPQHF
TGCGCCAGCAGCCAAGAGGGCCCGGGGTATCAGCCCCAGCATTTT
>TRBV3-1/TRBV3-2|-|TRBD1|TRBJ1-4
CASSPGTGEEKLFF
TGTGCCAGCAGTCCCGGGACAGGGGAAGAAAAACTGTTTTTT
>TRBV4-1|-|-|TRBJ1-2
CASSRIGTLGTYLGGGYTF
TGCGCCAGCAGCCGGATTGGCACCCTTGGGACTTATCTTGGGGGTGGCTACACCTTC